The next 24 T cell receptor beta chains were all read from a single sample in a study of blood T cells in healthy people across ages. Through a sample-barcoded 5' primer and a J-beta primer mix, a second PCR was run for 7 to 11 cycles. One entry per CDR3 protein results from TCRdb running MiXCR on the 5' RACE reads. The sample carries 1.5 million to 2 million distinct CDR3 sequences, about 35% recorded once. Sample: blood. These receptors were taken from a young woman in good health.

This clonotype was seen more than once but under ten times. The CDR3 DNA is TGTGCCAGCAGCTTAGGATTGGGGACCGGGGAGCTGTTTTTT. Translating it yields CASSLGLGTGELFF. The chain couples TRBV7-2 to TRBJ2-2; D gene ambiguous. The V end was cut by 1 base, the J end by 5 bases, with 8 bases between. Looked up from germline, CDR1 is SGHTA and CDR2 is FQGNSA. This CDR3 is built from 14 residues.

The chain uses TRBV20-1 and TRBJ2-1; TRBD2 agrees at 7 bases. This CDR3 spans 14 amino acids. The trim removed 5 bases at V and 4 bases at J, leaving 8 bases unmatched. Germline V lookup: CDR1 DFQATT, CDR2 SNEGSKA (reference sequence). CDR3 in amino acids: CSAVGEGAYNEQFF. CDR3 in DNA: TGCAGTGCTGTCGGGGAGGGCGCTTACAATGAGCAGTTCTTC.

This clonotype was counted only a few times. The J gene is TRBJ2-1, the V gene TRBV9, with 9 bases matching TRBD2. The ends lost 0 bases at V and 4 bases at J; junction bases unmatched: 5. There are 16 residues in the CDR3. The germline V gene has CDR1 SGDLS and CDR2 YYNGEE. The CDR3 sequence: CASSVVASGKYNEQFF. The DNA of the CDR3 is TGTGCCAGCAGCGTAGTGGCTAGCGGGAAGTACAATGAGCAGTTCTTC.

The sample holds many counts of this clonotype. V is TRBV27 and J is TRBJ2-7; D gene uncertain. CDR3 length: 13 amino acids. The V end lost 6 bases, the J end lost 3 bases, and 12 bases lay between the germline ends. Germline CDR1 and CDR2: MNHEY and SMNVEV (reference sequence). The CDR3 sequence: CASSLGTFYEQYF. The CDR3 coding sequence is TGTGCCAGCAGCTTAGGAACTTTCTACGAGCAGTACTTC.

CDR3 amino acids: CSVGHGTGGLNTEAFF. The DNA of the CDR3 is TGCAGCGTTGGGCACGGGACAGGGGGCTTGAACACTGAAGCTTTCTTT. The chain links TRBV29-1 to TRBJ1-1, with 12 bases fitting TRBD1. The CDR3 spans 16 residues. Trimming removed 4 bases from V and 0 bases from J; junction bases left unmatched: 6. Germline V CDR1 and CDR2: SQVTM, ANQGSEA.

This rearrangement joins TRBV4-1 to TRBJ1-6; D perhaps matches TRBD1 (5 bases). V dropped 0 bases and J dropped 7 bases, with 10 bases sitting between them. This CDR3 is built from 15 residues. CDR1 MGHRA and CDR2 YSYEKL come from the germline V gene. The CDR3 nucleotides are TGCGCCAGCAGCCAAGAGGAGGGGCTGAATTCACCCCTCCACTTT. Translated: CASSQEEGLNSPLHF.

This clonotype was counted between two and nine times. The CDR3, as DNA: TGTGCCAGCAGCGACGGGAGGACGGGTGAGCAGTTCTTC. It translates to CASSDGRTGEQFF. The rearrangement joins TRBV12-3 or TRBV12-4 to TRBJ2-1; 7 bases are shared with TRBD2. CDR3 length: 13 amino acids. Unmatched junction bases numbered 8, after V lost 6 bases and J lost 9 bases.

A few counts support this clonotype. V is TRBV11-2 and J is TRBJ2-5; D not resolved. Germline CDR1 reads SGHAT; CDR2 reads FQNNGV. CDR3 length: 14 amino acids. V was clipped by 5 bases and J by 2 bases, with 12 bases between them. CDR3 coding DNA: TGTGCCAGCAGCCCATTGGGGTTTCAAGAGACCCAGTACTTC. Its translation: CASSPLGFQETQYF.

V usage is TRBV27 and J usage is TRBJ2-2; D assignment may be TRBD1 or TRBD2 (6 bases each). With 9 bases removed from V and 3 bases from J, the gap between germline ends came to 17 bases. CDR1 is MNHEY and CDR2 is SMNVEV in the germline V gene (reference sequence). CDR3 length equals 15 residues. CDR3 nucleotides: TGTGCCAGTTTAGGGGATGGGGGGCACACCGGGGAGCTGTTTTTT. Protein: CASLGDGGHTGELFF.

The J gene is TRBJ2-5, the V gene TRBV20-1; 9 positions match TRBD2. Germline-derived CDR1 and CDR2 are DFQATT and SNEGSKA (reference sequence). The CDR3 extends over 15 amino acids. V lost 5 bases to trimming and J lost 2 bases; unmatched junction nucleotides: 9. This chain's CDR3 is CSAQTPSGVQETQYF. CDR3 nucleotide sequence: TGCAGTGCTCAAACCCCTAGCGGGGTTCAAGAGACCCAGTACTTC.

The CDR3: CASSPLAGSVQYF. The CDR3 coding sequence is TGTGCCAGCTCACCCTTAGCGGGGAGTGTGCAGTACTTC. The rearrangement joins TRBV18 to TRBJ2-7, with 8 bases aligning to TRBD2. Germline lookup yields CDR1 KGHSH and CDR2 LQKENI. Trimming removed 3 bases from V and 9 bases from J; junction bases left unmatched: 7. This CDR3 comprises 13 residues. The full variable domain, with the rest looked up from reference TRBV18 and TRBJ2-7, is NAGVMQNPRHLVRRRGQEARLRCSPMKGHSHVYWYRQLPEEGLKFMVYLQKENIIDESGMPKERFSAEFPKEGPSILRIQQVVRGDSAAYFCASSPLAGSVQYFGPGTRLTVT.

This clonotype was seen more than once but under ten times. V usage is TRBV5-1 and J usage is TRBJ2-1; the match to TRBD1 covers 9 bases. Germline CDR1 reads SGHRS; CDR2 reads YFSETQ. CDR3 length: 15 amino acids. V trimming: 4 bases; J trimming: 9 bases; junction bases outside the gene matches: 11. The CDR3 DNA reads as TGCGCCAGCAGCCAGACAGGGGGGATTGTTGGTGAGCAGTTCTTC. It codes for CASSQTGGIVGEQFF.

V and J are TRBV4-1 and TRBJ1-1, with D perhaps matching TRBD1 (6 bases). Germline assignment: CDR1 MGHRA and CDR2 YSYEKL. The V end lost 1 base, the J end lost 11 bases, and 11 bases lay between the germline ends. The CDR3 length is 12 residues. CDR3 in amino acids: CASSQAVDRAFF. The CDR3 coding sequence is TGCGCCAGCAGCCAAGCGGTAGACAGGGCTTTCTTT.

For this clonotype: This may come from a read error, since a much larger clone is one base off. CDR3 loop: CASSLTSGRAYEQYF. DNA for the CDR3: TGCGCCAGCAGCTTGACTAGCGGGAGGGCCTACGAGCAGTACTTC. The rearrangement links TRBV5-1 to TRBJ2-7; 13 nucleotides line up with TRBD2. This CDR3 has 15 residues. V gave up 1 base and J gave up 2 bases; unmatched junction bases: 0. Germline values: CDR1 SGHRS, CDR2 YFSETQ.

To note about this clonotype: An end of the junction does not agree with germline; a read error may underlie this. This chain joins TRBV9 and TRBJ2-5; 8 bases line up with TRBD2. Judging by the DNA end, TRBJ2-7 fits better; the J call may be wrong. The CDR3 runs 15 residues. Germline CDR1 is SGDLS and CDR2 is YYNGEE. CDR3 loop: CAGSAERETVHEQYF. Here the CDR3 DNA reads TGTGCCGGCAGCGCCGAGCGGGAGACTGTCCACGAGCAGTACTTC.

The chain carries TRBV20-1 and TRBJ2-7; maybe TRBD2 (7 bases). Trimming took off 5 bases at V and 3 bases at J, with 20 bases between the two ends. CDR1 DFQATT and CDR2 SNEGSKA come from the germline V gene (reference sequence). The CDR3 totals 15 residues. CDR3 nucleotides: TGCAGTGCTCCCCCCATCTCTAGGGGGGGCTACGAGCAGTACTTC. Amino acid sequence: CSAPPISRGGYEQYF.

In its sample, this clonotype was seen a few times. The chain uses TRBV20-1 and TRBJ2-7, with 11 nucleotides matching TRBD1. Germline V lookup: CDR1 DFQATT, CDR2 SNEGSKA (reference sequence). V dropped 4 bases and J dropped 3; count of bases not matched to a gene: 5. The CDR3 extends over 14 amino acids. The CDR3 reads CSAKRTGGIYEQYF. DNA for the CDR3: TGCAGTGCTAAACGGACAGGGGGCATCTACGAGCAGTACTTC.

The chain couples TRBV28 to TRBJ2-7; D not resolved. The CDR3 is made up of 14 amino acids. Germline V gene data show CDR1 as MDHEN and CDR2 as SYDVKM. With 6 bases removed from V and 6 bases from J, the gap between germline ends came to 18 bases. Here the CDR3 DNA reads TGTGCCAGCAGCGGACCTAGAAGTTCCCTCGAGCAGTACTTC. The encoded protein is CASSGPRSSLEQYF.

This clonotype was found a few times. The chain links TRBV6-5 to TRBJ2-7; D call uncertain. Trimming stripped 7 bases from V and 6 bases from J, with 13 bases between. The CDR3 totals 12 residues. Germline-derived CDR1 and CDR2 are MNHEY and SVGAGI. CDR3 nucleotides: TGTGCCAGCAAAGGAGCGACGGGCGAGCAGTACTTC. This sequence encodes CASKGATGEQYF.

V gene TRBV3-1 combines with J gene TRBJ1-1, with 7 bases aligning to TRBD1. This CDR3 spans 16 amino acids. V gave up 6 bases and J gave up 5 bases; unmatched junction bases: 15. Germline-derived CDR1 and CDR2 are LGHDT and YNNKEL (reference sequence). The CDR3 bases are TGTGCCAGCAGAGGAAGGGGGCTTTACGTGGGGACTGAAGCTTTCTTT. Translation: CASRGRGLYVGTEAFF. The full variable domain, completed using reference TRBV3-1 and TRBJ1-1, is DTAVSQTPKYLVTQMGNDKSIKCEQNLGHDTMYWYKQDSKKFLKIMFSYNNKELIINETVPNRFSPKSPDKAHLNLHINSLELGDSAVYFCASRGRGLYVGTEAFFGQGTRLTVV.

This chain joins TRBV7-9 and TRBJ2-5, with D perhaps being TRBD1 or TRBD2 (5 bases each). Near its end, the DNA agrees better with TRBJ2-7, so the J call may be wrong. The CDR3 runs 13 residues. The V gene's germline CDR1 is SEHNR and CDR2 FQNEAQ (reference sequence). The CDR3 loop is CASSPTWGYEQYF. The DNA for the CDR3 is TGTGCCAGCAGCCCAACCTGGGGGTACGAGCAGTACTTC.

V usage is TRBV20-1 and J usage is TRBJ2-7; the D is unclear. V was clipped by 6 bases and J by 7 bases, with 19 bases between them. The CDR3 is made up of 13 amino acids. CDR1 DFQATT and CDR2 SNEGSKA come from the germline V gene (reference sequence). CDR3 DNA sequence: TGCAGTGCCCCCCGGTCCCACGGAATGGAGCAGTACTTC. It specifies CSAPRSHGMEQYF.

This chain connects TRBV5-1 to TRBJ2-1; 11 positions match TRBD1. Germline V CDR1 and CDR2: SGHRS, YFSETQ. Unmatched junction bases numbered 10, after V lost 2 bases and J lost 9 bases. This CDR3 spans 16 amino acids. The CDR3 bases are TGCGCCAGCAGCTTTTTTTTAGGACAGGGGGCGCCTGAGCAGTTCTTC. Translated, it gives CASSFFLGQGAPEQFF.

This chain uses TRBV18 with TRBJ2-1; possible D gene TRBD1, 6 bases. This CDR3 is 14 amino acids long. Germline-derived CDR1 and CDR2 are KGHSH and LQKENI. Trimming shortened V by 8 bases and J by 4 bases, and 15 bases separated the two germline ends. DNA for the CDR3: TGTGCCAGCACATGGACAGCACTTTACAATGAGCAGTTCTTC. Protein: CASTWTALYNEQFF.